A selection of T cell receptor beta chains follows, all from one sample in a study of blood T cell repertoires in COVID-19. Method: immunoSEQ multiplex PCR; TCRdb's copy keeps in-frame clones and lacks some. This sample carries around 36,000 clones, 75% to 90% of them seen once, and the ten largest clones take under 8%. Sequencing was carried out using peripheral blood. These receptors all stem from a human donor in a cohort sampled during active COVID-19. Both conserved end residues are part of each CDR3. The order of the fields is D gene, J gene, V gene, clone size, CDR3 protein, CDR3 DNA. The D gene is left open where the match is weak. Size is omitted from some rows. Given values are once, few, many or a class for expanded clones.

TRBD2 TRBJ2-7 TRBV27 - CASSLVGIAGGPSYEQYF TGTGCCAGCAGTTTGGTTGGAATAGCGGGAGGGCCTTCCTACGAGCAGTACTTC
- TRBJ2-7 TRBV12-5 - CASYRNTYEQYF TGTGCTAGTTACAGGAATACGTACGAGCAGTACTTC
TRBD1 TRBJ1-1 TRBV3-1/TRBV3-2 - CASSQRQGTGTEAFF TGTGCCAGCAGCCAGAGACAGGGGACCGGCACTGAAGCTTTCTTT
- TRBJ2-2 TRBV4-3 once CASSQGTKGGLSTGELFF TGCGCCAGCAGCCAGGGGACAAAGGGGGGGCTTAGCACCGGGGAGCTGTTTTTT
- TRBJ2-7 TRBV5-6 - CASSYSAASGYEQYF TGTGCCAGCAGTTACTCGGCGGCCTCAGGGTACGAGCAGTACTTC
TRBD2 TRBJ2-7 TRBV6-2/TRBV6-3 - CASSLTSGVTYEQYF TGTGCCAGCAGTTTGACTAGCGGGGTCACCTACGAGCAGTACTTC
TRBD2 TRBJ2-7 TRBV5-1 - CASTRGGKESYEQYF TGCGCCAGCACCCGGGGAGGGAAGGAGTCCTACGAGCAGTACTTC
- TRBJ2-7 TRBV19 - CASSSAYEQYF TGTGCCAGTAGTAGCGCCTACGAGCAGTACTTC
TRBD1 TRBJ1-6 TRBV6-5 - CACRQGGNSPLHF TGTGCCTGCAGACAGGGGGGTAATTCACCCCTCCACTTT
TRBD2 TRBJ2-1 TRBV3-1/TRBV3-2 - CASSQGLAGGPPYNEQFF TGTGCCAGCAGCCAAGGACTAGCGGGAGGGCCCCCCTACAATGAGCAGTTCTTC
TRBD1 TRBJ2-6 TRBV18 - CASSLRQGATGANVLTF TGTGCCAGCTCACTAAGACAGGGGGCAACTGGGGCCAACGTCCTGACTTTC
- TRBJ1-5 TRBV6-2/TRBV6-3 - CASSYSKRLNQPQHF TGTGCCAGCAGTTACTCGAAGCGGCTGAATCAGCCCCAGCATTTT
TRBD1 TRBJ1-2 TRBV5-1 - CASSAGTGVYGYTF TGCGCCAGCAGCGCCGGGACAGGGGTCTATGGCTACACCTTC
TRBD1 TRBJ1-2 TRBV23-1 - CASSQDSRGQTTTNYGYTF TGCGCCAGCAGTCAAGATTCGAGGGGACAGACCACCACGAACTATGGCTACACCTTC
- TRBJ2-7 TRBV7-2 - CASSFTPGLSPYEQYF TGTGCCAGCAGCTTTACACCGGGACTCTCCCCCTACGAGCAGTACTTC
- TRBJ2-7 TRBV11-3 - CASSPTGSSYEQYF TGTGCCAGCAGCCCTACAGGGAGCTCCTACGAGCAGTACTTC
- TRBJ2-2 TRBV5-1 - CASSLAQVSGELFF TGCGCCAGCAGCTTGGCCCAGGTATCCGGGGAGCTGTTTTTT
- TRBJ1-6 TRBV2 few CASTAGEGVSPLHF TGTGCCAGCACGGCGGGGGAGGGGGTTTCACCCCTCCACTTT
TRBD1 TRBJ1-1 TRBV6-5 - CASTSTGQGTEAFF TGTGCCAGCACCTCGACAGGGCAAGGAACTGAAGCTTTCTTT
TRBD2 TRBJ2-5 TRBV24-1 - CATSDSGGAGETQYF TGTGCCACCAGTGATTCCGGGGGGGCCGGAGAGACCCAGTACTTC
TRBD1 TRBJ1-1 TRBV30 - CAWKQGAINTEAFF TGTGCCTGGAAACAGGGGGCTATTAACACTGAAGCTTTCTTT
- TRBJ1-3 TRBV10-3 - CAIQSSGNTIYF TGTGCCATACAGAGCTCTGGAAACACCATATATTTT
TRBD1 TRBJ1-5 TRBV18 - CASSPGQVNQPQHF TGTGCCAGCTCACCGGGACAGGTCAATCAGCCCCAGCATTTT
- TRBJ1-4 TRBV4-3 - CASSQDRTGTTNEKLFF TGCGCCAGCAGCCAAGACCGCACCGGGACTACTAATGAAAAACTGTTTTTT
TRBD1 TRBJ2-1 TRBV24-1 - CATSEPGGNEQFF TGTGCCACCAGTGAGCCAGGGGGCAATGAGCAGTTCTTC
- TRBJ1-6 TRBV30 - CAWTPASKRSPLHF TGTGCCTGGACCCCGGCCTCAAAGCGTTCACCCCTCCACTTT
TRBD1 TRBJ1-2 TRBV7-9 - CASSLEGDRANYGYTF TGTGCCAGCAGCTTAGAGGGGGACAGGGCTAACTATGGCTACACCTTC
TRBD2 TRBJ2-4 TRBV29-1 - CSVEIAGGAIQYF TGCAGCGTTGAAATAGCGGGAGGCGCCATTCAGTACTTC
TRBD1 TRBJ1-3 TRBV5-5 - CASSSTGENTIYF TGTGCCAGCAGCTCTACAGGGGAAAACACCATATATTTT